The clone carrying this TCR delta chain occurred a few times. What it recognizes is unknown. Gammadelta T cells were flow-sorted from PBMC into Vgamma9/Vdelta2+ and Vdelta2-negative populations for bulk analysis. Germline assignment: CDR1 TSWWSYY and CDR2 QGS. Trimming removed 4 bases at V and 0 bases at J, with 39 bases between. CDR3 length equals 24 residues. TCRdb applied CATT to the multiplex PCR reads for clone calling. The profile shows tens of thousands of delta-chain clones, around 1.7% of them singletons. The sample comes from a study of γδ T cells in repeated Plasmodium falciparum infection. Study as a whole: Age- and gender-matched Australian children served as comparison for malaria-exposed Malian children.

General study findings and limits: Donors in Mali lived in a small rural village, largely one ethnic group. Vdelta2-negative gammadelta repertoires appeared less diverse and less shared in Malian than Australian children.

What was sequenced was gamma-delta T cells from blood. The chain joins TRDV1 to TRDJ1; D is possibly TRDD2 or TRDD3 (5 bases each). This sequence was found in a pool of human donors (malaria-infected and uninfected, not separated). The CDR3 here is CALGVNFPNPDRVILGRNTDKLIF. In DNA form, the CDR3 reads TGTGCTCTTGGGGTGAACTTCCCAAACCCTGACCGGGTGATACTTGGGCGGAACACCGATAAACTCATCTTT.